This TCR beta chain comes out of a study of T cell responses to AZD1222 COVID-19 vaccine. Profiled with immunoSEQ multiplex PCR; TCRdb holds only in-frame clones, not every one. The table has more than 95,000 clones, 90% to 95% seen once. The sequencing used peripheral blood, collected on day 0 of AZD1222 vaccination. The clonotype was recovered from an adult in good health.

CDR3 residues: CATSDGGWEQFF. The CDR3 DNA reads TGTGCCACCAGTGATGGAGGATGGGAGCAGTTCTTC. The V and J genes are TRBV24-1 and TRBJ2-1; D perhaps matches TRBD2 (5 bases). From germline, CDR1 is KGHDR and CDR2 SFDVKD. The CDR3 is made up of 12 amino acids. V lost 3 bases and J 10 bases, leaving 9 bases between the germline ends.